The next 10 T cell receptor beta chains were all read from a single sample in a study of blood T cell repertoires in COVID-19. Using immunoSEQ multiplex PCR, the repertoire was profiled, and TCRdb retains in-frame clones only, with some absent. Of 250,000 to 300,000 clones in the sample, 75% to 90% were seen once. The specimen sequenced was peripheral blood. The receptors were sampled from a woman in her seventies with COVID-19, enrolled during active disease.

The rearrangement uses TRBV27 and TRBJ2-3; TRBD2 aligns across 8 bases. The CDR3 covers 15 residues. The germline gives CDR1 MNHEY, CDR2 SMNVEV (reference sequence). The V gene end was trimmed by 6 bases and the J gene end by 2 bases; junction bases not matched to a gene: 7. CDR3 sequence (DNA): TGTGCCAGCAGCCGGGGGGGGGTAAACACAGATACGCAGTATTTT. Its protein product is CASSRGGVNTDTQYF.

This clone was detected only once. The chain joins TRBV12-3 or TRBV12-4 to TRBJ1-6; TRBD1 matches at 9 bases. V dropped 8 bases and J dropped 10; count of bases not matched to a gene: 6. CDR3 length: 13 residues. The CDR3 loop is CASGTGGPSPLHF. DNA of the CDR3: TGTGCCAGCGGAACAGGGGGCCCCTCACCCCTCCACTTT.

V usage is TRBV5-1 and J usage is TRBJ1-2, with 9 bases matching TRBD1. The germline V gene encodes CDR1 SGHRS and CDR2 YFSETQ. This CDR3 has 15 amino acids. With 4 bases clipped from V and 1 base from J, the junction kept 5 bases outside the gene matches. CDR3 nucleotides: TGCGCCAGCAGCCCCGGGACAGGGTTTAACTATGGCTACACCTTC. Amino acid sequence: CASSPGTGFNYGYTF.

This clone has a handful of counts. The J gene is TRBJ1-2, the V gene TRBV19; no definite D call. Trimming stripped 6 bases from V and 2 bases from J, with 10 bases between. There are 13 residues in the CDR3. From germline, CDR1 is LNHDA and CDR2 SQIVND (reference sequence). CDR3 amino acids: CASSHLGNYGYTF. CDR3 nucleotide sequence: TGTGCCAGTAGCCACCTCGGGAACTATGGCTACACCTTC.

This clone was counted once. The gene calls are TRBV6-5 and TRBJ2-3, with 7 bases lining up with TRBD1. This CDR3 is 15 amino acids long. From germline, CDR1 is MNHEY and CDR2 SVGAGI. Unmatched junction bases numbered 4, after V lost 0 bases and J lost 4 bases. CDR3 in amino acids: CASSYSTGIPDTQYF. The CDR3 DNA reads TGTGCCAGCAGTTACTCGACAGGGATCCCAGATACGCAGTATTTT.

V is TRBV6-2 or TRBV6-3 and J is TRBJ2-3; D might be TRBD2 (7 bases). CDR3 length equals 15 residues. The ends were cut back, 7 bases at V and 2 bases at J, with 16 bases in the middle. Germline V lookup: CDR1 MNHEY, CDR2 SVGEGT. Written as DNA, the CDR3 is TGTGCCAGCATCCCATGGGGGGGCGACACAGATACGCAGTATTTT. Protein product: CASIPWGGDTDTQYF.

The chain carries TRBV30 and TRBJ2-5; 14 bases align to TRBD2. CDR3 length: 15 residues. Looked up from germline, CDR1 is GTSNPN and CDR2 is SVGIG (reference sequence). V lost 5 bases to trimming and J lost 3 bases; unmatched junction nucleotides: 5. DNA for the CDR3: TGTGCCTGGGCCTTGGGACTAGCGGGGGAAGAGACCCAGTACTTC. Residues: CAWALGLAGEETQYF.

The chain employs TRBV10-3 and TRBJ2-5; D ambiguous. Germline-derived CDR1 and CDR2 are ENHRY and SYGVKD. The ends were cut back, 11 bases at V and 5 bases at J, with 12 bases in the middle. This CDR3 has 11 residues. DNA for the CDR3: TGTGCCTCACAAAAAGATGAGACCCAGTACTTC. This translates into CASQKDETQYF.

This clone has a handful of counts. V and J are TRBV28 and TRBJ2-3; 7 nucleotides line up with TRBD2. J lost 1 base, V lost 8 bases, and 3 bases had no gene match. Germline V CDR1 and CDR2: MDHEN, SYDVKM. The CDR3 has 13 amino acids. The CDR3 here is CASSRGGTDTQYF. CDR3 DNA: TGTGCCAGCTCCCGGGGGGGCACAGATACGCAGTATTTT.

The chain couples TRBV6-2 or TRBV6-3 to TRBJ2-1; 10 bases map to TRBD2. This CDR3 spans 16 amino acids. CDR1 is MNHEY and CDR2 is SVGEGT in the germline V gene. The V and J ends lost 2 bases and 5 bases, in that order; junction bases with no gene match: 6. The CDR3 coding sequence is TGTGCCAGCAGTTACCCCAGCGGGGGGGCCCACAATGAGCAGTTCTTC. It specifies CASSYPSGGAHNEQFF.